Sequencing of this T cell receptor beta chain was carried out in a study of OX40 agonist ivuxolimab in advanced cancers. Study results and limitations: Blood T cells, both CD4+ and CD8+, expanded clonally by week 6 at 0.1 to 3.0 mg/kg. Fewer expanded clones were found on average in CD4+ than in CD8+ T cells. Among the lowest levels of clonal expansion were found in partial responders at 0.1-3.0 mg/kg.

Per germline, CDR1 MDHEN and CDR2 SYDVKM. The CDR3 covers 15 residues. V dropped 6 bases and J dropped 4; count of bases not matched to a gene: 8. Comments on this clone: Antigen specificity is unknown.

Profiling relied on immunoSEQ multiplex PCR, and the TCRdb table lists in-frame clones only, not all of them. The sample has about 49,000 clones; about 86% are singletons. This specimen consisted of CD4+ or CD8+ T cells sorted from blood, obtained in a trial of the OX40 agonist ivuxolimab. This chain joins TRBV28 and TRBJ1-4, with TRBD1 identical over 7 bases. This receptor was identified in an adult with an advanced solid tumor such as melanoma, head and neck, liver or kidney cancer. The CDR3, as DNA: TGTGCCAGCAGCCTCACAGGGGTGGTTAATGAAAAACTGTTTTTT. Its protein is CASSLTGVVNEKLFF. Filled out from reference TRBV28 and TRBJ1-4, the complete variable domain reads DVKVTQSSRYLVKRTGEKVFLECVQDMDHENMFWYRQDPGLGLRLIYFSYDVKMKEKGDIPEGYSVSREKKERFSLILESASTNQTSMYLCASSLTGVVNEKLFFGSGTQLSVL.